Listed here are 28 T cell receptor beta chains from one sample, sequenced in a study of blood T cell repertoires in COVID-19. The data were produced by immunoSEQ multiplex PCR, yet TCRdb's version contains in-frame clones alone and is incomplete. The table includes 200,000 to 250,000 clones, about 87% detected once. The sample taken for sequencing was PBMCs or T cells enriched from blood (not recorded which). These receptors all stem from a woman aged 30 to 39 who had been exposed to COVID-19.

The chain recombines TRBV29-1 with TRBJ2-5, with 7 nucleotides matching TRBD2. Germline V CDR1 and CDR2: SQVTM, ANQGSEA. J was trimmed by 4 bases and V by 2 bases; bases with no gene match: 10. CDR3 length: 15 residues. CDR3 DNA sequence: TGCAGCGTTGAAAATGGAGTTGGACTAGGAGAGACCCAGTACTTC. Residues: CSVENGVGLGETQYF.

This rearrangement joins TRBV28 to TRBJ2-7; perhaps TRBD1 as D (6 bases). This CDR3 region has 12 residues. Germline CDR1 reads MDHEN; CDR2 reads SYDVKM. V was cut by 2 bases and J by 6 bases, with 8 bases left in between. The CDR3 is CASSLNRVEQYF. The CDR3 region has the DNA TGTGCCAGCAGTTTAAACAGGGTCGAGCAGTACTTC.

The J gene is TRBJ1-5, the V gene TRBV5-8; tentative D call: TRBD1 (5 bases). Per the germline V gene, CDR1 is SGHTS and CDR2 is YDEGEE. V dropped 4 bases and J dropped 4 bases, with 21 bases sitting between them. CDR3 length: 17 residues. CDR3 in DNA: TGTGCCAGCAGCATCGGGACCGGAGGGACCGTTAATCAGCCCCAGCATTTT. It specifies CASSIGTGGTVNQPQHF.

V gene TRBV6-1 combines with J gene TRBJ2-7, with D tentatively TRBD1 (5 bases). Trimming removed 1 base at V and 6 bases at J, with 10 bases between. The V gene's germline CDR1 is MNHNS and CDR2 SASEGT. This CDR3 is built from 13 residues. For the CDR3, the DNA is TGTGCCAGCAGTGAAGTTCCGACAGTCGAGCAGTACTTC. It translates to CASSEVPTVEQYF.

The chain combines TRBV7-8 with TRBJ1-2; the match to TRBD1 covers 9 bases. The CDR3 length is 16 residues. Germline V CDR1 and CDR2: SGHVS, FQNEAQ. V dropped 4 bases and J dropped 6; count of bases not matched to a gene: 12. The DNA for the CDR3 is TGTGCCAGCAGCTATGGGGACAGGGAAATTTTGGATGGCTACACCTTC. Translating gives CASSYGDREILDGYTF.

The chain joins TRBV19 to TRBJ1-3; 7 nucleotides agree with TRBD1. From germline, CDR1 is LNHDA and CDR2 SQIVND (reference sequence). J gave up 0 bases and V 7 bases, and 9 bases lay outside the gene matches. CDR3 length: 16 residues. CDR3 DNA sequence: TGTGCCAGTAATCTCCGGGACAGCGGCTCTGGAAACACCATATATTTT. Its protein product is CASNLRDSGSGNTIYF.

The V gene is TRBV3-1 (or the pseudogene TRBV3-2), the J gene TRBJ1-1; D gene unclear. This CDR3 comprises 15 residues. CDR1 is LGHDT, CDR2 YNNKEL, per germline (reference sequence). V lost 1 base, J lost 1 base, and 10 bases lay in between. CDR3 sequence: CASSQGAFGNTEAFF. In DNA form, the CDR3 reads TGTGCCAGCAGCCAAGGGGCTTTTGGGAACACTGAAGCTTTCTTT.

The chain combines TRBV5-1 with TRBJ1-1, with D possibly being TRBD1 (6 bases). CDR3 length equals 15 residues. V was cut by 4 bases and J by 1 base, with 14 bases left in between. Germline CDR1 and CDR2: SGHRS and YFSETQ. The CDR3 sequence: CASSLRTDRNTEAFF. The CDR3 coding sequence is TGCGCCAGCAGCCTTCGGACAGACCGGAACACTGAAGCTTTCTTT.

CDR3 sequence: CATSDTTSGRTDTQYF. The DNA for the CDR3 is TGTGCCACCAGTGATACCACTAGCGGGAGAACAGATACGCAGTATTTT. This chain links TRBV24-1 with TRBJ2-3; TRBD2 matches at 11 bases. The CDR3 sequence is 16 residues long. With 3 bases clipped from V and 3 bases from J, the junction kept 4 bases outside the gene matches. From germline, CDR1 is KGHDR and CDR2 SFDVKD.

The J gene is TRBJ1-4, the V gene TRBV29-1; maybe TRBD1 (6 bases). The CDR3 runs to 14 residues. Germline assignment: CDR1 SQVTM and CDR2 ANQGSEA. V was cut by 7 bases and J by 0 bases, with 12 bases left in between. The CDR3 is CSATGRATNEKLFF. The CDR3, as DNA: TGCAGCGCAACAGGGAGGGCAACTAATGAAAAACTGTTTTTT.

This clone has a single count. V usage is TRBV9 and J usage is TRBJ2-7, with D possibly matching TRBD1 (6 bases). The CDR3 contains 14 residues. CDR1 SGDLS and CDR2 YYNGEE come from the germline V gene. The germline V and J ends were trimmed by 0 bases and 0 bases, with 7 bases remaining between them. The CDR3 sequence: CASSVVDSSYEQYF. Written as DNA, the CDR3 is TGTGCCAGCAGCGTAGTGGACAGCTCCTACGAGCAGTACTTC. The full variable domain, with the rest looked up from reference TRBV9 and TRBJ2-7, is DSGVTQTPKHLITATGQRVTLRCSPRSGDLSVYWYQQSLDQGLQFLIQYYNGEERAKGNILERFSAQQFPDLHSELNLSSLELGDSALYFCASSVVDSSYEQYFGPGTRLTVT.

This clone was found once. The chain has TRBV24-1 and TRBJ1-5, with TRBD1 identical over 8 bases. V trimming: 4 bases; J trimming: 4 bases; junction bases outside the gene matches: 5. The CDR3 runs to 15 residues. Germline V gene sequence: CDR1 KGHDR, CDR2 SFDVKD. The DNA of the CDR3 is TGTGCCACCAGTGACTCCGGACAGGGTAATCAGCCCCAGCATTTT. Translating it yields CATSDSGQGNQPQHF.

This chain connects TRBV18 to TRBJ2-7; TRBD2 is a possible D gene (5 bases). CDR1 is KGHSH and CDR2 is LQKENI in the germline V gene. V was shortened by 2 bases and J by 3 bases, with 11 bases between the two germline ends. This CDR3 is 14 amino acids long. The CDR3 protein is CASSPKLGSYEQYF. CDR3 nucleotides: TGTGCCAGCTCACCAAAGTTAGGGAGCTACGAGCAGTACTTC. Based on the CDR3 plus reference TRBV18 and TRBJ2-7, the full variable domain is NAGVMQNPRHLVRRRGQEARLRCSPMKGHSHVYWYRQLPEEGLKFMVYLQKENIIDESGMPKERFSAEFPKEGPSILRIQQVVRGDSAAYFCASSPKLGSYEQYFGPGTRLTVT.

This clone was found once. The chain combines TRBV5-1 with TRBJ1-2, with D perhaps matching TRBD1 (6 bases). The CDR3 has 15 amino acids. The germline V gene encodes CDR1 SGHRS and CDR2 YFSETQ. Trimming cost V 4 bases and J 4 bases, with 17 bases left between them. As DNA, the CDR3 is TGCGCCAGCAGCCCGGGACAACCCACCCCCTATGGCTACACCTTC. Translating gives CASSPGQPTPYGYTF.

The chain employs TRBV9 and TRBJ2-1; D unresolved. CDR3 length equals 15 residues. Per germline, CDR1 SGDLS and CDR2 YYNGEE. Trimming left V 0 bases short and J 0 bases short, with 7 bases between. CDR3: CASSVALNSYNEQFF. The CDR3 bases are TGTGCCAGCAGCGTAGCCCTAAACTCCTACAATGAGCAGTTCTTC.

The chain couples TRBV10-3 to TRBJ2-1, with TRBD1 matching 8 bases. The CDR3 consists of 17 residues. CDR1 and CDR2 (germline): ENHRY, SYGVKD. Trimming at V came to 10 bases and at J to 3 bases, leaving 17 bases not matched to a gene. The CDR3 sequence: CATQGAFAGNLYNEQFF. The CDR3 DNA is TGTGCCACTCAGGGGGCTTTCGCGGGCAACCTCTACAATGAGCAGTTCTTC.

The chain carries TRBV27 and TRBJ2-7; D might be TRBD1 (6 bases). The CDR3 runs to 12 residues. CDR1 MNHEY and CDR2 SMNVEV come from the germline V gene (reference sequence). V lost 6 bases to trimming and J lost 3 bases, with 9 bases between them. DNA for the CDR3: TGTGCCAGCAGGCAGGGGCTCTACGAGCAGTACTTC. Its translation: CASRQGLYEQYF.

This clone was observed a single time. The V gene is TRBV5-6, the J gene TRBJ2-5, with 10 bases identical to TRBD1. V shed 7 bases, J shed 4 bases, and the junction held 10 bases outside the gene matches. The V gene's germline CDR1 is SGHDT and CDR2 YYEEEE. This CDR3 spans 15 amino acids. The CDR3 nucleotides read TGTGCCAGCCATGGGACAGGGGATGGAGGAGAGACCCAGTACTTC. Its protein product is CASHGTGDGGETQYF.

The rearrangement joins TRBV6-5 to TRBJ2-7; the match to TRBD1 covers 7 bases. This CDR3 region has 15 residues. V trimming: 0 bases; J trimming: 3 bases; junction bases outside the gene matches: 5. Germline CDR1 reads MNHEY; CDR2 reads SVGAGI. CDR3 in DNA: TGTGCCAGCAGTTACTCGTCGGGACAGAGCTACGAGCAGTACTTC. Its translation: CASSYSSGQSYEQYF.

The J gene is TRBJ2-5, the V gene TRBV2; TRBD2 matches 9 bases. J gave up 1 base and V 2 bases, and 8 bases lay outside the gene matches. From germline, CDR1 is SNHLY and CDR2 FYNNEI. The CDR3 is 17 amino acids. The CDR3 coding sequence is TGTGCCAGCAGTGAATGGTTGTCTAGCGGGGCCCAAGAGACCCAGTACTTC. It yields the protein CASSEWLSSGAQETQYF.

This chain uses TRBV5-4 with TRBJ2-5, with TRBD2 matching 9 bases. This CDR3 has 17 amino acids. V shed 0 bases and J 5 bases; nucleotides not matched to a gene: 11. The germline V gene encodes CDR1 SGHNT and CDR2 YYREEE (reference sequence). The CDR3 DNA sequence: TGTGCCAGCAGCTTGGCCATAGCGGGAGTCAATACGGAGACCCAGTACTTC. Translating gives CASSLAIAGVNTETQYF.

The chain employs TRBV24-1 and TRBJ1-5; no clear D. V lost 2 bases and J lost 6, with 7 bases in between. This CDR3 is built from 13 residues. The germline V gene encodes CDR1 KGHDR and CDR2 SFDVKD. DNA of the CDR3: TGTGCCACCAGTGATTGGGAGGGTCAGCCCCAGCATTTT. It is translated as CATSDWEGQPQHF.

The chain joins TRBV5-1 to TRBJ2-7; 8 bases line up with TRBD1. Germline V lookup: CDR1 SGHRS, CDR2 YFSETQ. Unmatched junction bases numbered 6, after V lost 4 bases and J lost 3 bases. The CDR3 is 14 amino acids. CDR3 amino acids: CASSDGTGVYEQYF. DNA of the CDR3: TGCGCCAGCAGCGACGGGACAGGTGTCTACGAGCAGTACTTC.

Of note for this clone: Distinct nucleotide sequences in the sample also encode this CDR3. The chain employs TRBV6-1 and TRBJ1-2, with a weak D call TRBD1 (6 bases). Germline V gives CDR1 MNHNS, CDR2 SASEGT. CDR3 length equals 14 residues. The V end lost 1 base, the J end lost 4 bases, and 10 bases lay between the germline ends. The CDR3, as DNA: TGTGCCAGCAGTGAAGAGGGCAGGGGCTATGGCTACACCTTC. Residues: CASSEEGRGYGYTF.

This clone came up once. The chain couples TRBV9 to TRBJ1-2, with 7 bases lining up with TRBD1. The CDR3 has 13 residues. Germline assignment: CDR1 SGDLS and CDR2 YYNGEE. Trimming took 4 bases from V and 8 from J; bases not matched to a gene: 8. CDR3 nucleotide sequence: TGTGCCAGCAGCTTACAACCGGGACAGGGCTACACCTTC. Protein product: CASSLQPGQGYTF.

The CDR3, as DNA: TGTGCCAGCAGTATACAGGGTCTTGAGCAGTTCTTC. It codes for CASSIQGLEQFF. This chain joins TRBV12-3 or TRBV12-4 and TRBJ2-1; perhaps TRBD1 as D (6 bases). The ends were cut back, 5 bases at V and 9 bases at J, with 11 bases in the middle. The CDR3 has 12 residues.

The chain links TRBV30 to TRBJ2-1; 9 bases agree with TRBD2. The germline V gene has CDR1 GTSNPN and CDR2 SVGIG (reference sequence). The CDR3 consists of 15 residues. Losses at the gene ends were 0 bases for V and 5 bases for J; bases not matched to a gene: 5. Here the CDR3 DNA reads TGTGCCTGGAGTGTAACTAGCGGGTATAACAATGAGCAGTTCTTC. This codes for CAWSVTSGYNNEQFF.

This chain connects TRBV7-9 to TRBJ1-1; TRBD1 is a possible D gene (5 bases). Trimming stripped 4 bases from V and 3 bases from J, with 9 bases between. Germline V gene lookup returns CDR1 SEHNR and CDR2 FQNEAQ (reference sequence). The CDR3 spans 13 residues. CDR3 residues: CASSSWGDTEAFF. The CDR3 DNA follows: TGTGCCAGCAGCTCATGGGGGGACACTGAAGCTTTCTTT. Using reference TRBV7-9 and TRBJ1-1 for the parts outside the CDR3, the full variable domain is DTGVSQNPRHKITKRGQNVTFRCDPISEHNRLYWYRQTLGQGPEFLTYFQNEAQLEKSRLLSDRFSAERPKGSFSTLEIQRTEQGDSAMYLCASSSWGDTEAFFGQGTRLTVV.